Below are 4 T cell receptor beta chains sequenced from a single sample in a study of cytomegalovirus exposure and HLA in healthy donors. It was with 60 Vbeta and 13 Jbeta primers that the PCR ran. Libraries were prepared by immunoSEQ multiplex PCR; TCRdb keeps only in-frame clonotypes and omits some of them. The sample consists of 95,000 to 150,000 clones, around three fifths of them appearing once. Sample: PBMCs. These receptors originate from a woman aged 40 to 50 in good health and CMV-seropositive.

The V and J genes are TRBV9 and TRBJ1-2, with D unclear. CDR3 length: 12 residues. The germline V gene encodes CDR1 SGDLS and CDR2 YYNGEE. V was shortened by 4 bases and J by 8 bases, with 12 bases between the two germline ends. CDR3 in amino acids: CASSPVTGGYTF. The CDR3 region has the DNA TGTGCCAGCAGCCCTGTTACGGGGGGCTACACCTTC.

V is TRBV10-3 and J is TRBJ2-1, with 12 bases identical to TRBD2. The CDR3 is 17 residues long. Germline V CDR1 and CDR2: ENHRY, SYGVKD. V shed 4 bases and J 5 bases; nucleotides not matched to a gene: 9. In nucleotides, the CDR3 is TGTGCCATCAGTGCTGGGCTACTAGCGGGGGGAGACAATGAGCAGTTCTTC. It codes for CAISAGLLAGGDNEQFF.

This clone was seen more than once but under ten times. The chain links TRBV4-2 to TRBJ2-7, with 9 bases matching TRBD2. Losses at the gene ends were 1 base for V and 3 bases for J; bases not matched to a gene: 1. The length of the CDR3 is 14 residues. Germline lookup yields CDR1 LGHNA and CDR2 YNFKEQ. The CDR3 reads CASSQVAGDYEQYF. DNA for the CDR3: TGTGCCAGCAGCCAAGTAGCGGGGGACTACGAGCAGTACTTC.

The J gene is TRBJ2-3, the V gene TRBV6-1; TRBD2 agrees at 9 bases. The junction had 5 bases not matched to a gene; V was cut back by 7 bases and J by 0 bases. This CDR3 spans 15 amino acids. Germline-derived CDR1 and CDR2 are MNHNS and SASEGT. CDR3 loop: CASTPGLASTDTQYF. The DNA for the CDR3 is TGTGCCAGCACCCCGGGACTAGCTAGCACAGATACGCAGTATTTT.